This TCR beta chain appears in the sequencing data of a study of T-cell reconstitution after alpha-beta-depleted transplantation in children. Study observations and caveats: Approximately two months post-transplant, alpha-beta T cells reportedly originated from several hundred expanded graft clones. One year post-transplant, T-cell counts and diversity were largely derived from T cells produced anew. Certain patients had high TCRbeta diversity at day 60, and it came from recipient T cells and thymic progenitors that survived.

The length of the CDR3 is 10 residues. V was clipped by 9 bases and J by 5 bases, with 6 bases between them. Germline V gene lookup returns CDR1 LNHDA and CDR2 SQIVND (reference sequence). This clonotype occurred many times. What it recognizes is unknown. Preparing the TCRbeta library involved the use of unique molecular identifiers. TCRdb re-called the PCR reads with MiXCR, one entry per CDR3 protein. The repertoire holds 400,000 to 550,000 distinct CDR3 sequences, with about 10% as singletons. The V gene is TRBV19, the J gene TRBJ2-3; D call uncertain. This sequence was found in a child aged 2-9 years with inherited bone marrow failure, due to receive a stem cell transplant. The source material was PBMCs, sampled before TCRalphabeta/CD19-depleted stem cell transplant. This CDR3 is CASFGDTQYF. The CDR3 region has the DNA TGTGCCAGCTTTGGAGATACGCAGTATTTT.